Reported below is one TCR beta chain. This sample is part of a study of CD8+ T cells in alopecia areata. TCR sequencing used cDNA made by reverse transcription of extracted RNA. TCRdb's copy holds only in-frame clones and misses some; the assay was immunoSEQ multiplex PCR. Of 100,000 to 150,000 clones listed, about 50% were seen once; the top ten hold about 19%. The CDR3 runs to 10 residues. V was trimmed by 4 bases and J by 9 bases, leaving 7 bases between them. From germline, CDR1 is SQVTM and CDR2 ANQGSEA. The sequencing used CD8+ T cells sorted from blood, collected at week 0. The sequence was obtained from a human donor with alopecia areata. The genes are TRBV29-1 and TRBJ2-1; D is undetermined. The CDR3 region is CSVVTVEQFF. Written as DNA, the CDR3 is TGCAGCGTTGTTACAGTTGAGCAGTTCTTC.